The subject of this entry is one TCR beta chain. These data belong to a study of blood T cell repertoires in COVID-19. Germline CDR1 SGHTA, CDR2 FQGNSA. The CDR3 has 16 amino acids. V shed 2 bases and J 4 bases; nucleotides not matched to a gene: 3. In the original analysis: From reference gene primer amplification, estimates of nucleated cell counts were derived. Measured with immunoSEQ multiplex PCR; TCRdb has only the in-frame clones, and not every one. V and J calls and clone size are given by that table; D and trimming were obtained from the DNA. The data show 140,000 or so clones, around 86% seen once.

The sequence was obtained from a human donor in a cohort sampled during active COVID-19. J is TRBJ1-5 and V is TRBV7-2; 12 bases align to TRBD1. Sequenced: peripheral blood. The CDR3 sequence: CASSLMGQGANQPQHF. In DNA form, the CDR3 reads TGTGCCAGCAGCTTAATGGGACAGGGGGCGAATCAGCCCCAGCATTTT.